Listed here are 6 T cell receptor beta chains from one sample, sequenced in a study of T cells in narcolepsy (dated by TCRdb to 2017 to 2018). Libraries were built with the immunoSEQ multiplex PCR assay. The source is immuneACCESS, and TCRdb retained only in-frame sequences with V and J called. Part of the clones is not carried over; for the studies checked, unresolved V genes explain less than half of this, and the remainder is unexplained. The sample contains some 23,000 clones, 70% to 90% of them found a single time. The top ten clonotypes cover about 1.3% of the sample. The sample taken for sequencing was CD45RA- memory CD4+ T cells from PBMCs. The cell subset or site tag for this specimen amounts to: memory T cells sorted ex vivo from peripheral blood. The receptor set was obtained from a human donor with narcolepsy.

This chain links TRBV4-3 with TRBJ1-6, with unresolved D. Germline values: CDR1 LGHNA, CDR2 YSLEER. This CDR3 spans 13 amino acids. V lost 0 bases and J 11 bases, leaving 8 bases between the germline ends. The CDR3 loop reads CASSQEGRTPLHF. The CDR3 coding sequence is TGCGCCAGCAGCCAAGAAGGAAGAACACCCCTCCACTTT.

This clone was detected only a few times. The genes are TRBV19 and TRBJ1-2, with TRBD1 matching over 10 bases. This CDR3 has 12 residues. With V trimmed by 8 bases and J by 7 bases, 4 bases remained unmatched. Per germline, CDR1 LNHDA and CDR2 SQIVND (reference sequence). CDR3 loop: CASRDRGFGYTF. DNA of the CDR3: TGTGCCAGTCGGGACAGGGGTTTTGGCTACACCTTC.

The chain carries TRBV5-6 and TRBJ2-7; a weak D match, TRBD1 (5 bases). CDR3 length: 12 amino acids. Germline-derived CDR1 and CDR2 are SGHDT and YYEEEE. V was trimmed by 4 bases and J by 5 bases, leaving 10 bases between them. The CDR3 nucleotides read TGTGCCAGCAGCCCAGGGATCCACGAGCAGTACTTC. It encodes CASSPGIHEQYF.

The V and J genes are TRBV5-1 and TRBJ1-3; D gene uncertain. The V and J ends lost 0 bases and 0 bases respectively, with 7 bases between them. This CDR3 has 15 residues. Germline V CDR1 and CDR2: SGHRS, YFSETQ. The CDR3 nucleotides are TGCGCCAGCAGCTTGGGAGTCAACTCTGGAAACACCATATATTTT. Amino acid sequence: CASSLGVNSGNTIYF.

CDR3 DNA sequence: TGTGCCAGCAGCCTGCCGGGACGCCCGACGCAGTATTTT. Its protein product is CASSLPGRPTQYF. The chain employs TRBV7-9 and TRBJ2-3; the D call may be TRBD1 or TRBD2 (5 bases each). Per germline, CDR1 SEHNR and CDR2 FQNEAQ (reference sequence). Trimming took off 5 bases at V and 9 bases at J, with 15 bases between the two ends. The CDR3 runs 13 residues.

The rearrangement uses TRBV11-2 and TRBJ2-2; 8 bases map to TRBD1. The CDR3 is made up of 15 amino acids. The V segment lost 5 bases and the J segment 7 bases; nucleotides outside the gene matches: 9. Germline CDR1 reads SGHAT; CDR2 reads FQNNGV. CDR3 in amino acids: CASSRGAGGIGELFF. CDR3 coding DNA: TGTGCCAGCAGCAGGGGAGCAGGGGGCATCGGGGAGCTGTTTTTT. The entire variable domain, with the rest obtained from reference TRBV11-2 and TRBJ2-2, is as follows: EAGVAQSPRYKIIEKRQSVAFWCNPISGHATLYWYQQILGQGPKLLIQFQNNGVVDDSQLPKDRFSAERLKGVDSTLKIQPAKLEDSAVYLCASSRGAGGIGELFFGEGSRLTVL.